This TCR beta chain comes out of a study of T-cell reconstitution after alpha-beta-depleted transplantation in children (dated by TCRdb to about 2016). Background for the entire study: The study quantitatively tracked T-cell immune reconstitution after TCRalphabeta/CD19-depleted allogeneic hematopoietic cell transplantation in children using TCR repertoire profiling.

About this clonotype itself: What this receptor recognizes is not known. Within one base of it there is no much larger clone, and no base qualities were kept.

Library creation used PCR. Sequenced using an Illumina HiSeq 2500. Molecular barcoding was employed in the preparation of TCR libraries, with unique molecular identifiers being used to normalize TCRbeta repertoire quantification. The public reads were reprocessed in TCRdb via fastp at Q25 and MiXCR, keeping in-frame beta chains. Identical CDR3 proteins give one entry, which carries the most common genes and DNA. This sample lists a few hundred thousand distinct CDR3 sequences; about 24% were detected once. The ten biggest clones cover about 4.8% of the sample. The treatment or condition label on this specimen signifies: allogeneic hematopoietic cell transplantation with graft depleted of TCRalphabeta T cells and CD19 B cells. TCRalphabeta/CD19-depleted allogeneic hematopoietic cell grafts were given to the transplant recipients, all of whom were children. Its CDR3 holds 18 amino acids, cysteine through phenylalanine. Just CDR3 DNA is preserved here, 54 bases in frame from base 1. Taken from the germline V gene, the CDR1 and CDR2 loops are SGHRS and YFSETQ. From V the trimming removes 0 bases and from J it removes 1 base, while the gene matches leave 10 bases of the junction unaccounted for.

Findings and caveats that apply to the study as a whole: Apparently early alphabetaT-cell count recovery about two months after transplant reportedly relied on only several hundred rapidly expanded clones derived from non-depleted graft cells. Hyperexpanded clone frequencies declined over subsequent months; after one year, T-cell counts and TCRbeta diversity were mostly attributed to newly produced T cells. In some patients, high TCRbeta diversity at day 60 was attributed to recipient T cells and intrathymic progenitors that had survived conditioning.

The TCR sequence derives from a female patient aged 2-9 years who had a stem cell transplant for congenital amegakaryocytic thrombocytopenia, so the T cells may come from the graft donor. The chain is made from TRBV5-1 and TRBJ1-1; TRBD1 lines up with 9 middle nucleotides. This specimen consisted of PBMCs, mostly from graft donor cells, obtained 360 days after TCRalphabeta/CD19-depleted stem cell transplant. The DNA sequence is as follows: TGCGCCAGCAGCTTGGAGTTGGGGCAACAGGGGGCGAACACTGAAGCTTTCTTT. Its amino acids are CASSLELGQQGANTEAFF.